This T cell receptor (beta chain) was found in a study of spatial heterogeneity in lung cancer. The study, taken as a whole, reports: At tumor resection, ubiquitous expanded TCRs were detected in blood more often than later.

A unique molecular identifier was carried by every single TCR cDNA molecule. Each CDR3 protein gets one entry after TCRdb re-called the 5' RACE reads with MiXCR. Here the sample spans about 48,000 distinct CDR3 sequences, roughly 5% being singletons. This clonotype was detected ten times or more. Its matching antigen is unknown. In germline, CDR1 is ENHRY, CDR2 SYGVKD. Germline trimming cut 10 bases from V and 0 bases from J; bases unmatched to any gene: 6. The CDR3 loop spans 14 amino acids. Noted time point: sample taken at primary tumor resection. Unsorted whole RNA samples from tumor, nontumor lung or frozen PBMC were sequenced.

The material sequenced was PBMCs, taken at surgery. The J gene is TRBJ2-3, the V gene TRBV10-3; 8 nucleotides agree with TRBD2. The TCR sequence derives from a male donor with early-stage non-small cell lung cancer. CDR3 amino acids: CATALAASTDTQYF. Here the CDR3 DNA reads TGTGCCACCGCACTAGCGGCTAGCACAGATACGCAGTATTTT.